This entry lists 20 T cell receptor beta chains sequenced from one sample in a study of graft-versus-host responses after intestinal transplantation. The table came from immunoSEQ multiplex PCR; TCRdb's copy has only in-frame clones and leaves some out. The sample includes over 45,000 clones, about 94% seen only once; the top ten take approximately 0.4%. These receptors are not linked to any known antigen. The sequences come from unstimulated CD4+ T cells sorted from spleen or lymph node cells, collected before transplant. The receptors derive from a human donor who was the organ donor for an intestinal transplant.

The chain joins TRBV7-2 to TRBJ1-2; 8 bases map to TRBD1. CDR1 SGHTA and CDR2 FQGNSA come from the germline V gene. Unmatched junction bases numbered 7, after V lost 4 bases and J lost 6 bases. The CDR3 loop spans 14 amino acids. For the CDR3, the DNA is TGTGCCAGCAGCTCCCGGACAGGGACGGATGGCTACACCTTC. Its protein is CASSSRTGTDGYTF.

The chain joins TRBV7-8 to TRBJ1-2; D may be TRBD1 (6 bases). CDR1 SGHVS and CDR2 FQNEAQ come from the germline V gene. Trimming cost V 0 bases and J 2 bases, with 10 bases left between them. The CDR3 consists of 15 residues. CDR3 protein: CASSLALRGNYGYTF. The DNA of the CDR3 is TGTGCCAGCAGCTTAGCGCTGAGGGGGAACTATGGCTACACCTTC.

This clone was counted once. The chain links TRBV19 to TRBJ1-5, with D possibly matching TRBD1 (5 bases). This CDR3 spans 16 amino acids. Germline CDR1 LNHDA, CDR2 SQIVND (reference sequence). V was trimmed by 8 bases and J by 4 bases, leaving 21 bases between them. CDR3: CASLVQVGGGNQPQHF. DNA of the CDR3: TGTGCCAGTCTGGTACAGGTCGGCGGGGGGAATCAGCCCCAGCATTTT.

CDR3 amino acids: CATDRGEQYF. The CDR3 DNA follows: TGTGCCACCGACAGGGGCGAGCAGTACTTC. V gene TRBV7-9 combines with J gene TRBJ2-7; TRBD1 matches 8 bases. Germline lookup yields CDR1 SEHNR and CDR2 FQNEAQ (reference sequence). The trim removed 10 bases at V and 6 bases at J, leaving 2 bases unmatched. This CDR3 has 10 residues.

The J gene is TRBJ2-5, the V gene TRBV6-6; 7 nucleotides line up with TRBD2. Near its end, the DNA agrees better with TRBJ2-7, so the J call may be wrong. From germline, CDR1 is MNHNY and CDR2 SVGAGI (reference sequence). CDR3 length equals 12 residues. Here the CDR3 DNA reads TGTGCCAGCAGTGGGGGGGGGAACGAGCAGTACTTC. It yields the protein CASSGGGNEQYF.

The chain has TRBV6-5 and TRBJ1-2; D gene ambiguous. V dropped 5 bases and J dropped 8 bases, with 18 bases sitting between them. Germline V gene sequence: CDR1 MNHEY, CDR2 SVGAGI. The CDR3 is 14 amino acids. CDR3 loop: CASSDPFGVGGYTF. The CDR3 DNA follows: TGTGCCAGCAGTGACCCTTTTGGGGTCGGGGGCTACACCTTC.

The chain combines TRBV14 with TRBJ2-3, with D uncertain. Trimming stripped 2 bases from V and 0 bases from J, with 6 bases between. The CDR3 spans 14 residues. Germline assignment: CDR1 SGHDN and CDR2 FVKESK. CDR3 region: CASSQLPSTDTQYF. In DNA form, the CDR3 reads TGTGCCAGCAGCCAACTTCCTAGCACAGATACGCAGTATTTT.

The chain joins TRBV9 to TRBJ2-2; 8 bases agree with TRBD1. The CDR3 length is 13 residues. The germline gives CDR1 SGDLS, CDR2 YYNGEE. V shed 4 bases and J 7 bases; nucleotides not matched to a gene: 3. This CDR3 is CASSRQGFGELFF. CDR3 DNA: TGTGCCAGCAGCCGACAGGGGTTCGGGGAGCTGTTTTTT. The full variable domain, rest sourced from reference TRBV9 and TRBJ2-2, is DSGVTQTPKHLITATGQRVTLRCSPRSGDLSVYWYQQSLDQGLQFLIQYYNGEERAKGNILERFSAQQFPDLHSELNLSSLELGDSALYFCASSRQGFGELFFGEGSRLTVL.

The V and J genes are TRBV2 and TRBJ2-3, with D unresolved. Germline CDR1 reads SNHLY; CDR2 reads FYNNEI. Trimming left V 5 bases short and J 0 bases short, with 6 bases between. The CDR3 loop spans 13 amino acids. The CDR3 DNA follows: TGTGCCAGCAGTTTTGCTAGCACAGATACGCAGTATTTT. Protein sequence: CASSFASTDTQYF.

V usage is TRBV5-4 and J usage is TRBJ2-2; 7 nucleotides match TRBD2. From germline, CDR1 is SGHNT and CDR2 YYREEE (reference sequence). This CDR3 is built from 15 residues. V shed 1 base and J 0 bases; nucleotides not matched to a gene: 0. The CDR3 sequence: CASSLTSANTGELFF. CDR3 sequence (DNA): TGTGCCAGCAGCTTGACTAGCGCGAACACCGGGGAGCTGTTTTTT.

This chain joins TRBV5-1 and TRBJ1-2; D gene unclear. CDR3 length: 13 residues. Germline V gives CDR1 SGHRS, CDR2 YFSETQ. Trimming took off 0 bases at V and 4 bases at J, with 7 bases between the two ends. CDR3 in amino acids: CASSLGGSYGYTF. The CDR3 DNA follows: TGCGCCAGCAGCTTGGGAGGTAGCTATGGCTACACCTTC.

V and J are TRBV7-2 and TRBJ2-1, with a possible D match to TRBD2 (7 bases). Germline-derived CDR1 and CDR2 are SGHTA and FQGNSA. Trimming took 2 bases from V and 8 from J, leaving 10 bases between them. The CDR3 extends over 13 amino acids. CDR3 amino acids: CASSLRGGDEQFF. The DNA of the CDR3 is TGTGCCAGCAGCTTAAGGGGGGGCGATGAGCAGTTCTTC.

The chain joins TRBV6-5 to TRBJ2-1; 9 bases line up with TRBD2. Germline trimming cut 2 bases from V and 7 bases from J; bases unmatched to any gene: 6. The CDR3 runs to 15 residues. CDR1 is MNHEY and CDR2 is SVGAGI in the germline V gene. CDR3 in DNA: TGTGCCAGCAGTTACGCGGGGGGGCCGTTAAATGAGCAGTTCTTC. Protein product: CASSYAGGPLNEQFF.

This chain links TRBV2 with TRBJ1-2, with a tentative D call TRBD1 (5 bases). CDR3 length: 13 residues. Per germline, CDR1 SNHLY and CDR2 FYNNEI. The V end was cut by 10 bases, the J end by 4 bases, with 16 bases between. CDR3: CAIVKGASYGYTF. CDR3 DNA: TGTGCCATCGTTAAAGGGGCTTCCTATGGCTACACCTTC.

V and J are TRBV21-1 and TRBJ2-5; TRBD2 is the table's D call and was not checked against the DNA. TRBV21-1 is labeled a pseudogene. The CDR3 runs to 16 residues. The CDR3 loop is CASSKISGACNETQYF. Here the CDR3 DNA reads TGTGCCAGCAGCAAGATTAGCGGGGCGTGTAACGAGACCCAGTACTTC.

The chain is built from TRBV30 and TRBJ2-4; 12 bases align to TRBD1. The CDR3 spans 16 residues. V trimming: 3 bases; J trimming: 8 bases; junction bases outside the gene matches: 11. Germline assignment: CDR1 GTSNPN and CDR2 SVGIG (reference sequence). CDR3 region: CAWRGMGTGGWDIQYF. In DNA form, the CDR3 reads TGTGCCTGGAGGGGTATGGGGACAGGGGGCTGGGACATTCAGTACTTC.

The chain uses TRBV4-1 and TRBJ2-5, with 13 bases fitting TRBD2. This CDR3 region has 16 residues. With 2 bases clipped from V and 5 bases from J, the junction kept 5 bases outside the gene matches. The germline V gene has CDR1 MGHRA and CDR2 YSYEKL. In DNA form, the CDR3 reads TGCGCCAGCAGCCAACTCAGGACTAGCGGGGGTGAGACCCAGTACTTC. Translation gives CASSQLRTSGGETQYF.

The chain recombines TRBV13 with TRBJ2-1; 9 bases fit TRBD1. The CDR3 is made up of 17 amino acids. Germline values: CDR1 PRHDT, CDR2 FYEKMQ (reference sequence). With 5 bases clipped from V and 4 bases from J, the junction kept 12 bases outside the gene matches. CDR3 DNA: TGTGCCAGCAGCCCAGCCGGGACAGGGATAGCTTACAATGAGCAGTTCTTC. Translated, it gives CASSPAGTGIAYNEQFF.

This chain uses TRBV6-1 with TRBJ1-1; D unresolved. The CDR3 covers 14 residues. Germline CDR1 reads MNHNS; CDR2 reads SASEGT. Trimming left V 8 bases short and J 6 bases short, with 19 bases between. In DNA, the CDR3 is TGTGCCAGCGTAAGTTCGGCAATGGTCGCTGAAGCTTTCTTT. Its translation is CASVSSAMVAEAFF.

The chain uses TRBV15 and TRBJ2-4, with a weak D call TRBD1 (6 bases). Germline CDR1 LNHNV, CDR2 YYDKDF (reference sequence). Trimming took off 4 bases at V and 1 base at J, with 17 bases between the two ends. The CDR3 spans 17 residues. The CDR3 spells CATSKGPTGSAKNIQYF. The DNA of the CDR3 is TGTGCCACCAGCAAAGGGCCAACAGGGAGCGCCAAAAACATTCAGTACTTC.